A selection of T cell receptor beta chains follows, all from one sample in a study of T cell responses to AZD1222 COVID-19 vaccine. Profiled with immunoSEQ multiplex PCR; TCRdb holds only in-frame clones, not every one. The sample lists 70,000 to 90,000 clones; more than 75% were seen once. The material sequenced was peripheral blood, taken 28 days after the second AZD1222 dose. The receptors here all came from an adult who received the AZD1222 COVID-19 vaccine. Each CDR3 is given without its conserved first and last residue.

j_gene,v_gene,CDR3aa
TRBJ1-1,TRBV6-2/TRBV6-3,ASSYVGTEAF
TRBJ2-7,TRBV5-1,ASSLSGDEQY
TRBJ1-1,TRBV10-1,ASRGFYTEAF
TRBJ1-5,TRBV30,AWGAGGNQPQH
TRBJ2-3,TRBV28,ASMEGLITDTQY
TRBJ1-5,TRBV7-2,ASSLRQGAGQPQH
TRBJ2-7,TRBV9,ASSAGLAGVNYEQY
TRBJ2-7,TRBV9,ASSGGQGENEQY
TRBJ2-2,TRBV5-4,ASSREGRGGGEELF
TRBJ1-1,TRBV2,AGNRFPNTEAF
TRBJ2-7,TRBV6-7,ASSLGLEDYEQY
TRBJ2-7,TRBV19,ASSTGTLLHEQY
TRBJ1-4,TRBV5-4,ASSFGGITTNEKLF
TRBJ2-4,TRBV14,ASSPLQGAVKNIQY
TRBJ1-1,TRBV10-3,AITPFGQSDEAF
TRBJ2-3,TRBV9,ASSVGSGEVGGTQY
TRBJ2-3,TRBV19,ASLGRLTDTQY
TRBJ1-2,TRBV28,ASESNYGYT
TRBJ2-7,TRBV12-1,ASSCLFYEQY
TRBJ1-1,TRBV6-1,ASSEALQFNTEAF
TRBJ2-2,TRBV10-2,ASTDRLNTGELF
TRBJ2-2,TRBV7-2,ASSLNSGGYTGELF
TRBJ1-2,TRBV27,ASASGTGGFYGYT
TRBJ2-1,TRBV6-5,ASSYGTFENNEQF
TRBJ1-2,TRBV6-5,ASSYDTSTNYGYT
TRBJ2-5,TRBV5-4,ASSLSLNQETQY
TRBJ2-2,TRBV9,ASSVRFWGELF